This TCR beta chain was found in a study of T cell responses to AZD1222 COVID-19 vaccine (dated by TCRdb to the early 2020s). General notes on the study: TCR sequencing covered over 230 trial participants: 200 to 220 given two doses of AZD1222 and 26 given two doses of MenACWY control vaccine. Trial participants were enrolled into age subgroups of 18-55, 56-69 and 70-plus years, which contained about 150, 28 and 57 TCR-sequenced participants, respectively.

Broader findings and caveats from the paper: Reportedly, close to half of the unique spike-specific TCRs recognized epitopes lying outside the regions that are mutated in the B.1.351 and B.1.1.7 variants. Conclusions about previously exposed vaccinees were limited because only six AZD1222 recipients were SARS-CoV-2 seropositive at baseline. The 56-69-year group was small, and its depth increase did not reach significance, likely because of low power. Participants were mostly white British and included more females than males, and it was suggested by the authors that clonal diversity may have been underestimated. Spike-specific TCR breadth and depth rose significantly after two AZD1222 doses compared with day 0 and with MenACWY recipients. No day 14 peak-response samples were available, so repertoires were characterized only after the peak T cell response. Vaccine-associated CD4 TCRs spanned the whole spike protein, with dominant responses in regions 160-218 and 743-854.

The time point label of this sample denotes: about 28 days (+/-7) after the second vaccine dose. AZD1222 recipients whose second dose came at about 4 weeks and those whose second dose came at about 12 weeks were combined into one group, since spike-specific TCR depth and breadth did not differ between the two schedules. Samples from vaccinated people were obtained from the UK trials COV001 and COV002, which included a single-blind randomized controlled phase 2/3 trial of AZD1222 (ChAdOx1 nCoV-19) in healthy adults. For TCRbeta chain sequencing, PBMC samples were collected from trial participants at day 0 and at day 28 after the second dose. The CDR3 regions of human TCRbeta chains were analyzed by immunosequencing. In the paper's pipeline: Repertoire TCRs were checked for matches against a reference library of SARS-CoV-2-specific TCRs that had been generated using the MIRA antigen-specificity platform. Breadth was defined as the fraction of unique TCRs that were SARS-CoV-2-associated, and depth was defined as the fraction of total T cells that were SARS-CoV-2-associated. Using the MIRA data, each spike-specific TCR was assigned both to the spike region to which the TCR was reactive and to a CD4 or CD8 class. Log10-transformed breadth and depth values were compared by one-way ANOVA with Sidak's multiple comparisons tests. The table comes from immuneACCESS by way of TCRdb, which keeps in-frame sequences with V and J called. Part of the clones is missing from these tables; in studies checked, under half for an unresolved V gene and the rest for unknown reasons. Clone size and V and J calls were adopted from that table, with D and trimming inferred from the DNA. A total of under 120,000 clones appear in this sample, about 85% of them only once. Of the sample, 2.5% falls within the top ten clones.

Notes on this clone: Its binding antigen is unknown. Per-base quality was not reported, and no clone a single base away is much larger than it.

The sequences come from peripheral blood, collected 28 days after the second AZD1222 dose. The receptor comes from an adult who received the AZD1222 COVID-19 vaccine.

The sequenced DNA is TGTGCCAGCAGGCTCGGGGGGGGAGAGCAGTACTTC. It translates to CASRLGGGEQYF. This sequence uses TRBV6-5 and TRBJ2-7, and 8 junctional nucleotides match TRBD2. The CDR3 has 12 amino acids, counting the end cysteine and phenylalanine. The retained sequence is limited to the CDR3, 36 bases, with the frame set at the first base. Trimmed from V: 6 bases; trimmed from J: 7 bases; junction bases lacking a gene match: 5. From a lookup of the germline V gene, CDR1 and CDR2 are MNHEY and SVGAGI.